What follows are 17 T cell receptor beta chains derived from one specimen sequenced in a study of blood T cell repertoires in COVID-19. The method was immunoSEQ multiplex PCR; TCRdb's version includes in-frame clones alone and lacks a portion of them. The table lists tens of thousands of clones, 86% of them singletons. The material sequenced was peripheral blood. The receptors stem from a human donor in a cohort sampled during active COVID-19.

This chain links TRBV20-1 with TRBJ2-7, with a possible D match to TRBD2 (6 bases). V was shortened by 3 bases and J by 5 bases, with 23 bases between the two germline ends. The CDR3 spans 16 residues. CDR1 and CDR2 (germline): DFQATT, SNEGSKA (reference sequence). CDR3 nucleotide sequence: TGCAGTGCTAGTGGAGGGCAAGCGGGTCTCTCTCACGAGCAGTACTTC. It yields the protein CSASGGQAGLSHEQYF.

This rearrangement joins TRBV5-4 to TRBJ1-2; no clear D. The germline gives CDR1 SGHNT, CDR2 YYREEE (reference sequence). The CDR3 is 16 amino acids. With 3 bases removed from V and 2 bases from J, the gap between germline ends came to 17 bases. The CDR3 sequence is CASSSKTGFLNYGYTF. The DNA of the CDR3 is TGTGCCAGCAGCTCAAAAACGGGATTTTTGAACTATGGCTACACCTTC.

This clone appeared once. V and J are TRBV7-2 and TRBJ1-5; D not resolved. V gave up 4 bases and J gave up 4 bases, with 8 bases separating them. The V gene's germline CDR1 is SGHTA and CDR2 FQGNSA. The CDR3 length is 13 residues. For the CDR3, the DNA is TGTGCCAGCAGCTCTCAGAGGAATCAGCCCCAGCATTTT. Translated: CASSSQRNQPQHF.

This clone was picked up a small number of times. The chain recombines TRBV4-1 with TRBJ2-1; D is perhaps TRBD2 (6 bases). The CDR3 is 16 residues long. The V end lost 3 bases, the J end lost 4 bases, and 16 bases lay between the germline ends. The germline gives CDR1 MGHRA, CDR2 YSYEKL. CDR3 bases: TGCGCCAGCAGCCAGGCCTGGCGGGACCTTTACAATGAGCAGTTCTTC. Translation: CASSQAWRDLYNEQFF.

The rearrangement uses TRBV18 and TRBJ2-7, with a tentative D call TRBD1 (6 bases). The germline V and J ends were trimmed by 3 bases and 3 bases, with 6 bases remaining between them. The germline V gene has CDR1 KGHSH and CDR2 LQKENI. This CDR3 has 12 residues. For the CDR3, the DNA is TGTGCCAGCTCACCGGACAGCTACGAGCAGTACTTC. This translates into CASSPDSYEQYF.

CDR3 coding DNA: TGTGCCAGCAGCCAAGTCCCAGGGGACTATGGCTACACCTTC. Translated, it gives CASSQVPGDYGYTF. The genes are TRBV4-2 and TRBJ1-2; tentative D call: TRBD1 (6 bases). This CDR3 has 14 residues. Trimming left V 1 base short and J 3 bases short, with 9 bases between. Germline CDR1 and CDR2: LGHNA and YNFKEQ.

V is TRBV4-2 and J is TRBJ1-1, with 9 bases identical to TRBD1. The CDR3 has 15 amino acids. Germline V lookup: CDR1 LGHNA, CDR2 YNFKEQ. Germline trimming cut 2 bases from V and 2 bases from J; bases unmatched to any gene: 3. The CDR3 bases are TGTGCCAGCAGCCAAAGGACAGGGGACAACACTGAAGCTTTCTTT. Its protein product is CASSQRTGDNTEAFF.

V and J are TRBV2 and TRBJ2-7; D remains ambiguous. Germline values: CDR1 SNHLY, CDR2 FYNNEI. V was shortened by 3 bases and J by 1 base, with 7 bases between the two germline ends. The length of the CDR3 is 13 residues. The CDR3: CASSDSQSYEQYF. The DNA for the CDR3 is TGTGCCAGCAGTGACTCACAGTCCTACGAGCAGTACTTC.

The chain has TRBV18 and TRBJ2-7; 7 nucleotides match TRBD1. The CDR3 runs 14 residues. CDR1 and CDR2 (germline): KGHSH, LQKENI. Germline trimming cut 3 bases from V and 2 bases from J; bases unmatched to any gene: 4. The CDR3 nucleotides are TGTGCCAGCTCACCGGGACAGCACACCTACGAGCAGTACTTC. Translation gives CASSPGQHTYEQYF.

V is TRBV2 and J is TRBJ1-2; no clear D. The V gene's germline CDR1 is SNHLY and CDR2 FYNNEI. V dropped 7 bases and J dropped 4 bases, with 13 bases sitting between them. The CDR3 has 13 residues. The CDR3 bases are TGTGCCAGCACGTTTGCAGGTGCCTATGGCTACACCTTC. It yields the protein CASTFAGAYGYTF.

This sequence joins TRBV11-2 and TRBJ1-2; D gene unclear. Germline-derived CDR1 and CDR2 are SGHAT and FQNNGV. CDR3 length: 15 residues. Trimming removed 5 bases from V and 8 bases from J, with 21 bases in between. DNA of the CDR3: TGTGCCAGCAGCAATGCCGCATCGAGGGCTGGGGGCTACACCTTC. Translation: CASSNAASRAGGYTF. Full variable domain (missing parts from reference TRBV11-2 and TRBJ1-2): EAGVAQSPRYKIIEKRQSVAFWCNPISGHATLYWYQQILGQGPKLLIQFQNNGVVDDSQLPKDRFSAERLKGVDSTLKIQPAKLEDSAVYLCASSNAASRAGGYTFGSGTRLTVV.

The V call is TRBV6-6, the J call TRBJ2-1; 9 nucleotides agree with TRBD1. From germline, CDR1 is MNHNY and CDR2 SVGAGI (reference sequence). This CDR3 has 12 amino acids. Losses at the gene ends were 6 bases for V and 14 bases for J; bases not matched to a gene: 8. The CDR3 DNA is TGTGCCAGCAGCAGGACAGGGGTCCGGGAGTTCTTC. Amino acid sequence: CASSRTGVREFF.

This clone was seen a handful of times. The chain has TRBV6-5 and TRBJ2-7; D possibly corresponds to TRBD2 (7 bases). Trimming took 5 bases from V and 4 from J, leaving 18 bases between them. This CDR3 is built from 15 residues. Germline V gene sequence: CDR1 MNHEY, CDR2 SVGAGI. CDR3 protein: CASSPSGGGSYEQYF. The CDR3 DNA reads TGTGCCAGCAGTCCATCGGGGGGCGGGAGTTACGAGCAGTACTTC.

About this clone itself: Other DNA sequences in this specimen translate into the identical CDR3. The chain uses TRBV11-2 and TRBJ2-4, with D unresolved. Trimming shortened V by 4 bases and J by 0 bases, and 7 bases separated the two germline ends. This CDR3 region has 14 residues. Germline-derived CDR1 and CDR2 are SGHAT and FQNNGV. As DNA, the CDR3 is TGTGCCAGCAGCTCTCGACTAGCCAAAAACATTCAGTACTTC. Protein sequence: CASSSRLAKNIQYF.

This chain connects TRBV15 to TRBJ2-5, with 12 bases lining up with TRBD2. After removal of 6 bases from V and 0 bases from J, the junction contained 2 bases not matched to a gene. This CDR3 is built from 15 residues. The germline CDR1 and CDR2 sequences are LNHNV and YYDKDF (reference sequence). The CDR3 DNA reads TGTGCCACCAGGAGACTAGCGGGAGACCAAGAGACCCAGTACTTC. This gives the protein CATRRLAGDQETQYF.

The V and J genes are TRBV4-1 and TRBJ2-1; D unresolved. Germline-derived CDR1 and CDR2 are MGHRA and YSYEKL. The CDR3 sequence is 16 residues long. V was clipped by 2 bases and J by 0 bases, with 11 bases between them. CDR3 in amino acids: CASSQLLLSSYNEQFF. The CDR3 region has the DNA TGCGCCAGCAGCCAACTACTACTAAGCTCCTACAATGAGCAGTTCTTC.

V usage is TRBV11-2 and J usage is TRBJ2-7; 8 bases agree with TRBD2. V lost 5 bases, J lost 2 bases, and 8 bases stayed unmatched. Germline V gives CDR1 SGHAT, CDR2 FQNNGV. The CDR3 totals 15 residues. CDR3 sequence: CASSGNLAGTYEQYF. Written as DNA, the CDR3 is TGTGCCAGCAGCGGTAACCTAGCGGGTACCTACGAGCAGTACTTC.